The subject of this entry is one T cell receptor beta chain. Antigen: not known. This record belongs to a study of CD4+ T cells in melanoma. Sequencing was performed with immunoSEQ multiplex PCR; in TCRdb, only in-frame clones are kept and a portion is missing. This sample has 20,000 or so clones, with roughly 80% found just once. Germline CDR1 is MNHNY and CDR2 is SVGAGI (reference sequence). V dropped 5 bases and J dropped 2; count of bases not matched to a gene: 5. The CDR3 has 14 residues. Findings and caveats of the study: Reportedly, melanoma neoantigen-specific CD4+ T cells showed varied differentiation states. CD8+ T cell, macrophage and B cell function reportedly correlated with neoantigen-specific CD4+ T cells.

Sequencing was done on a sample of cells from a culture (not recorded whether cultured in vitro). This sequence joins TRBV6-6 and TRBJ1-1; 7 nucleotides match TRBD1. The source is a human donor with melanoma. CDR3 sequence reads: CASSPDRANTEAFF. For the CDR3, the DNA is TGTGCCAGCAGTCCCGACAGGGCTAACACTGAAGCTTTCTTT.